The rows below give T cell receptor beta chains drawn from one sample of a study of cytomegalovirus exposure and HLA in healthy donors. The protocol was immunoSEQ multiplex PCR, while the TCRdb copy is restricted to in-frame clones and leaves out a portion. This sample has under 250,000 clones, with around 86% found just once. The sequencing sample was made of PBMCs. These receptors came from a young woman in good health and CMV-seropositive. Each CDR3 is given with its conserved first and last residue. Fields, in order: CDR3 protein, CDR3 DNA, V gene, D gene, J gene, clone size. A D gene is named only where the DNA matches it firmly. Clone size appears in some rows only: once, few, many, or a class for an expanded clone.

cdr3_aa: CASIPRGGRAYNEQFF
cdr3_nt: TGTGCCAGCATCCCTAGGGGCGGGAGGGCCTACAATGAGCAGTTCTTC
v_call: TRBV11-2
d_call: TRBD2
j_call: TRBJ2-1
clone_size: .

cdr3_aa: CASSEGLNRATYEQYF
cdr3_nt: TGTGCCAGCAGTGAAGGACTTAACAGGGCCACCTACGAGCAGTACTTC
v_call: TRBV6-1
d_call: .
j_call: TRBJ2-7
clone_size: .

cdr3_aa: CASRGGDRAREQYF
cdr3_nt: TGTGCCAGCAGGGGGGGAGACAGGGCACGGGAGCAGTACTTC
v_call: TRBV28
d_call: .
j_call: TRBJ2-7
clone_size: .

cdr3_aa: CASSPGTGTYEQYF
cdr3_nt: TGTGCCAGCAGCCCGGGGACAGGGACCTACGAGCAGTACTTC
v_call: TRBV13
d_call: TRBD1
j_call: TRBJ2-7
clone_size: few

cdr3_aa: CAWSLRPGQKEAFF
cdr3_nt: TGTGCCTGGAGTCTAAGACCTGGACAGAAAGAAGCTTTCTTT
v_call: TRBV30
d_call: .
j_call: TRBJ1-1
clone_size: .

cdr3_aa: CASSPGVKLAGELFF
cdr3_nt: TGTGCCAGCAGCCCCGGAGTCAAGTTGGCCGGGGAGCTGTTTTTT
v_call: TRBV27
d_call: .
j_call: TRBJ2-2
clone_size: .

cdr3_aa: CASSYPDRGINEQFF
cdr3_nt: TGTGCCAGCAGCTATCCGGACAGGGGAATCAATGAGCAGTTCTTC
v_call: TRBV5-4
d_call: TRBD1
j_call: TRBJ2-1
clone_size: .

cdr3_aa: CASSLAGTGYQPQHF
cdr3_nt: TGTGCCAGCAGCTTGGCCGGGACAGGGTATCAGCCCCAGCATTTT
v_call: TRBV5-4
d_call: TRBD1
j_call: TRBJ1-5
clone_size: .

cdr3_aa: CASSVVAGGFSATDTQYF
cdr3_nt: TGTGCCAGCAGCGTAGTAGCGGGAGGATTTTCTGCCACAGATACGCAGTATTTT
v_call: TRBV9
d_call: TRBD2
j_call: TRBJ2-3
clone_size: .

cdr3_aa: CSVGRNYGYTF
cdr3_nt: TGCAGCGTTGGCAGGAACTATGGCTACACCTTC
v_call: TRBV29-1
d_call: .
j_call: TRBJ1-2
clone_size: .

cdr3_aa: CASRLTSGRHYEQYF
cdr3_nt: TGTGCCAGCAGATTGACTAGCGGGAGACATTACGAGCAGTACTTC
v_call: TRBV6-1
d_call: TRBD2
j_call: TRBJ2-7
clone_size: .

cdr3_aa: CSVDWTSDYNEQFF
cdr3_nt: TGCAGCGTTGATTGGACTAGCGACTACAATGAGCAGTTCTTC
v_call: TRBV29-1
d_call: TRBD2
j_call: TRBJ2-1
clone_size: .

cdr3_aa: CASSSTQGMYEQYF
cdr3_nt: TGTGCCAGCAGTAGTACACAGGGGATGTACGAGCAGTACTTC
v_call: TRBV27
d_call: TRBD1
j_call: TRBJ2-7
clone_size: .

cdr3_aa: CASRTGANEQFF
cdr3_nt: TGTGCCAGCAGAACGGGTGCTAATGAGCAGTTCTTC
v_call: TRBV6-6
d_call: .
j_call: TRBJ2-1
clone_size: .

cdr3_aa: CASSADTISGNTIYF
cdr3_nt: TGTGCCAGCAGCGCAGACACCATCTCTGGAAACACCATATATTTT
v_call: TRBV2
d_call: .
j_call: TRBJ1-3
clone_size: .

cdr3_aa: CASSLRGSGHEQYF
cdr3_nt: TGTGCCAGCAGTTTACGCGGGAGTGGCCACGAGCAGTACTTC
v_call: TRBV28
d_call: TRBD2
j_call: TRBJ2-7
clone_size: many

cdr3_aa: CSAAVAEGLTF
cdr3_nt: TGCAGTGCTGCTGTGGCCGAAGGACTTACCTTC
v_call: TRBV20-1
d_call: .
j_call: TRBJ1-2
clone_size: .

cdr3_aa: CASSQSVTRREGGQPQHF
cdr3_nt: TGCGCCAGCAGCCAATCTGTAACCCGACGTGAGGGAGGTCAGCCCCAGCATTTT
v_call: TRBV4-1
d_call: .
j_call: TRBJ1-5
clone_size: few

cdr3_aa: CASGLPTGTGDGYTF
cdr3_nt: TGTGCTAGTGGTTTGCCCACCGGGACAGGGGATGGCTACACCTTC
v_call: TRBV12-5
d_call: TRBD1
j_call: TRBJ1-2
clone_size: .

cdr3_aa: CASSSLKTRRDRGAGELFF
cdr3_nt: TGTGCCAGCAGCTCCCTGAAGACACGCCGGGACAGGGGGGCCGGGGAGCTGTTTTTT
v_call: TRBV7-9
d_call: TRBD1
j_call: TRBJ2-2
clone_size: .

cdr3_aa: CASSLARGEQFF
cdr3_nt: TGCGCCAGCAGCTTGGCGCGGGGTGAGCAGTTCTTC
v_call: TRBV5-1
d_call: .
j_call: TRBJ2-1
clone_size: .

cdr3_aa: CASSVTGANTGELFF
cdr3_nt: TGTGCCAGCAGCGTTACAGGGGCGAACACCGGGGAGCTGTTTTTT
v_call: TRBV11-2
d_call: TRBD1
j_call: TRBJ2-2
clone_size: .

cdr3_aa: CASSISGTPYGYTF
cdr3_nt: TGTGCCAGCAGCATATCCGGGACACCCTATGGCTACACCTTC
v_call: TRBV14
d_call: .
j_call: TRBJ1-2
clone_size: .

cdr3_aa: CASSYDREAYGYTF
cdr3_nt: TGTGCCAGCAGTTACGACAGGGAAGCCTATGGCTACACCTTC
v_call: TRBV6-5
d_call: TRBD1
j_call: TRBJ1-2
clone_size: .

cdr3_aa: CASSQRYSSSTGELFF
cdr3_nt: TGTGCCAGCAGCCAACGGTACAGTTCAAGTACCGGGGAGCTGTTTTTT
v_call: TRBV14
d_call: .
j_call: TRBJ2-2
clone_size: .

cdr3_aa: CASSEVGTAYEQYF
cdr3_nt: TGTGCCAGCAGTGAAGTCGGGACAGCCTACGAGCAGTACTTC
v_call: TRBV6-1
d_call: TRBD1
j_call: TRBJ2-7
clone_size: once